These 10 T cell receptor beta chains share one sample of origin, sequenced in a study of cytomegalovirus exposure and HLA in healthy donors. Primers included in the PCR were 60 Vbeta and 13 Jbeta primers. The data were produced by immunoSEQ multiplex PCR, yet TCRdb's version contains in-frame clones alone and is incomplete. The sample records 100,000 to 150,000 clones, about 73% being singletons. The specimen was PBMCs. These receptors all come from a woman aged 50 to 65 in good health and CMV-seropositive.

This chain links TRBV5-1 with TRBJ2-2; a weak D match, TRBD1 (5 bases). This CDR3 region has 15 residues. V dropped 4 bases and J dropped 0 bases, with 10 bases sitting between them. Germline assignment: CDR1 SGHRS and CDR2 YFSETQ. The CDR3 protein is CASSPDSPNTGELFF. The CDR3, as DNA: TGCGCCAGCAGCCCCGACAGTCCGAACACCGGGGAGCTGTTTTTT. The variable domain in full, with the rest retrieved from reference TRBV5-1 and TRBJ2-2, is KAGVTQTPRYLIKTRGQQVTLSCSPISGHRSVSWYQQTPGQGLQFLFEYFSETQRNKGNFPGRFSGRQFSNSRSEMNVSTLELGDSALYLCASSPDSPNTGELFFGEGSRLTVL.

The chain recombines TRBV5-1 with TRBJ2-5; D is unclear. The last part of the DNA fits TRBJ2-7 better; the J call may be wrong. CDR3 length: 12 amino acids. Germline assignment: CDR1 SGHRS and CDR2 YFSETQ. The CDR3 sequence is CASSFSSYEQYF. In DNA, the CDR3 is TGCGCCAGCAGCTTTAGCTCCTACGAGCAGTACTTC.

The J gene is TRBJ2-3, the V gene TRBV9; possible D gene TRBD2, 6 bases. The CDR3 is made up of 16 amino acids. Germline CDR1 and CDR2: SGDLS and YYNGEE. The V end lost 0 bases, the J end lost 1 base, and 12 bases lay between the germline ends. CDR3 sequence (DNA): TGTGCCAGCAGCGTAGCGGCTAGCGCCCGCACAGATACGCAGTATTTT. Residues: CASSVAASARTDTQYF.

The rearrangement links TRBV19 to TRBJ1-2; 10 positions match TRBD1. Germline trimming cut 5 bases from V and 8 bases from J; bases unmatched to any gene: 11. The CDR3 is 15 amino acids. In germline, CDR1 is LNHDA, CDR2 SQIVND (reference sequence). CDR3 region: CASSEGQGSFGGYTF. In DNA form, the CDR3 reads TGTGCCAGTAGTGAGGGACAGGGGTCGTTTGGGGGCTACACCTTC.

The J gene is TRBJ2-7, the V gene TRBV7-8; 7 positions agree with TRBD1. V lost 4 bases and J lost 3; bases outside the gene matches: 3. Germline CDR1 and CDR2: SGHVS and FQNEAQ. The CDR3 contains 13 residues. CDR3 in DNA: TGTGCCAGCAGCTCCCAGGGGGACTACGAGCAGTACTTC. It codes for CASSSQGDYEQYF.

The chain uses TRBV10-3 and TRBJ1-1; TRBD1 aligns across 8 bases. Germline V gene lookup returns CDR1 ENHRY and CDR2 SYGVKD. V gave up 7 bases and J gave up 5 bases; unmatched junction bases: 6. The CDR3 is 13 amino acids. The CDR3 region has the DNA TGTGCCATCAAGGGACAGGCAGAGACTGAAGCTTTCTTT. It encodes CAIKGQAETEAFF.

The CDR3 loop reads CASSFKGDLYSYEQYF. CDR3 coding DNA: TGTGCCAGCAGCTTTAAGGGGGACCTCTACTCCTACGAGCAGTACTTC. The V call is TRBV7-2, the J call TRBJ2-7, with a tentative D call TRBD1 (6 bases). The CDR3 is made up of 16 amino acids. Germline V gene lookup returns CDR1 SGHTA and CDR2 FQGNSA. Deletions cut 3 bases from V and 0 bases from J, with 15 bases between.

This clone was found a few times. One end of the junction does not line up with germline, which may come from a read error. The rearrangement links TRBV18 to TRBJ1-1, with 8 positions matching TRBD1. CDR1 KGHSH and CDR2 LQKENI come from the germline V gene. CDR3 length: 16 amino acids. The CDR3, as DNA: TGTGCCCGCTCACCGAACAGGGGGGGAATGAACACTGAAGCTTTCTTT. This sequence encodes CARSPNRGGMNTEAFF.

The chain has TRBV12-5 and TRBJ2-1, with 9 bases lining up with TRBD2. The CDR3 extends over 14 amino acids. Looked up from germline, CDR1 is LGHNT and CDR2 is FRNRAP. After removal of 5 bases from V and 4 bases from J, the junction contained 3 bases not matched to a gene. This CDR3 is CASGVGLAYNEQFF. CDR3 nucleotide sequence: TGTGCTAGTGGTGTGGGACTAGCTTACAATGAGCAGTTCTTC. Variable domain in full (rest from reference TRBV12-5 and TRBJ2-1): DARVTQTPRHKVTEMGQEVTMRCQPILGHNTVFWYRQTMMQGLELLAYFRNRAPLDDSGMPKDRFSAEMPDATLATLKIQPSEPRDSAVYFCASGVGLAYNEQFFGPGTRLTVL.

The chain joins TRBV18 to TRBJ2-3, with TRBD2 as a possible D gene (5 bases). The CDR3 totals 16 residues. Per germline, CDR1 KGHSH and CDR2 LQKENI. Deletions cut 1 base from V and 2 bases from J, with 13 bases between. CDR3 nucleotides: TGTGCCAGCTCACCACGGGGAGTCATTTTCACAGATACGCAGTATTTT. Residues: CASSPRGVIFTDTQYF.